These T cell receptor beta chains were read from a single sample in a study of immune evolution from preneoplasia to lung adenocarcinoma. Some clones are missing from TCRdb's copy, which holds only in-frame ones; the method was immunoSEQ multiplex PCR. The repertoire holds about 7,600 clones, with about 76% as singletons. Sequencing was done on a sample of FFPE invasive lung adenocarcinoma tissue. The source is a person aged 45 to 59 with lung adenocarcinoma. The CDR3 runs from the conserved cysteine through the conserved F or W. The D gene is left open where the match is weak. The size entry is marked missing in some rows and otherwise reads once, few, many or a size class.

cdr3_length | j_call | v_call | d_call | clone_size | cdr3_aa | cdr3_nt
15 | TRBJ1-6 | TRBV7-6 | . | few | CASSLARGDRSPLHF | TGTGCCAGCAGCTTAGCACGGGGGGATAGGTCACCCCTCCACTTT
15 | TRBJ1-1 | TRBV7-6 | . | . | CASRSTSIENTEAFF | TGTGCCAGCAGATCAACGAGTATCGAGAACACTGAAGCTTTCTTT
15 | TRBJ1-1 | TRBV9 | TRBD1 | . | CASSRMGQGGTEAFF | TGTGCCAGCAGCCGAATGGGACAGGGGGGCACTGAAGCTTTCTTT
14 | TRBJ2-5 | TRBV6-5 | . | . | CASSYVGQQETQYF | TGTGCCAGCAGTTACGTTGGACAGCAAGAGACCCAGTACTTC
13 | TRBJ1-1 | TRBV29-1 | . | . | CSASGQLNTEAFF | TGCAGCGCCTCGGGGCAGCTGAACACTGAAGCTTTCTTT
17 | TRBJ2-3 | TRBV4-2 | . | few | CASSPYNRGADTDTQYF | TGTGCCAGCAGCCCCTATAATCGGGGGGCTGACACAGATACGCAGTATTTT
14 | TRBJ1-2 | TRBV19 | . | . | CASSINRWDYGYTF | TGTGCCAGTAGTATCAACAGGTGGGACTATGGCTACACCTTC
11 | TRBJ2-1 | TRBV20-1 | . | once | CSARVKGRQFF | TGCAGTGCTAGAGTTAAGGGTCGTCAGTTCTTC
14 | TRBJ2-3 | TRBV7-3 | TRBD1 | . | CASSLGTAHATQYF | TGTGCCAGCAGCTTAGGGACAGCACATGCTACGCAGTATTTT
14 | TRBJ1-1 | TRBV7-8 | . | . | CASSLGTGFGEAFF | TGTGCCAGCAGCTTAGGGACGGGGTTCGGTGAAGCTTTCTTT
15 | TRBJ2-1 | TRBV18 | . | . | CASSQGRGSYNEQFF | TGTGCCAGCTCACAGGGAAGGGGCTCCTACAATGAGCAGTTCTTC
13 | TRBJ1-3 | TRBV7-7 | . | few | CASSVGPGNTIYF | TGTGCTAGCAGCGTTGGACCTGGAAACACCATATATTTT
13 | TRBJ1-3 | TRBV11-3 | . | few | CASREDSGNTIYF | TGTGCCAGCAGAGAGGACAGTGGAAACACCATATATTTT
15 | TRBJ1-5 | TRBV7-9 | . | . | CASSLGFTGNQPQHF | TGTGCCAGCAGCTTAGGTTTTACAGGCAATCAGCCCCAGCATTTT
12 | TRBJ1-5 | TRBV6-1 | . | few | CASSEYGTRQHF | TGTGCCAGCAGTGAATACGGGACTCGTCAGCATTTT
16 | TRBJ2-3 | TRBV5-4 | . | . | CASSLAQGNGGDTQYF | TGTGCCAGCAGCTTGGCACAGGGGAACGGGGGAGATACGCAGTATTTT
14 | TRBJ2-3 | TRBV11-3 | TRBD2 | . | CASSLRGVTDTQYF | TGTGCCAGCAGCTTACGGGGGGTCACAGATACGCAGTATTTT
18 | TRBJ2-3 | TRBV18 | . | . | CASSPPNRSPWSDDTQYF | TGTGCCAGCTCACCACCGAACAGGTCTCCCTGGAGCGATGATACGCAGTATTTT